This T cell receptor beta chain stems from a study of T-cell memory formation after mild COVID-19. J was trimmed by 4 bases and V by 2 bases; bases with no gene match: 4. Germline CDR1 reads SGHKS; CDR2 reads YYEKEE (reference sequence). The CDR3 totals 15 residues. Regarding this clonotype: Its antigen remains unknown.

TCRdb re-derived calls from the 5' RACE reads in MiXCR, one entry per CDR3 protein. Altogether more than 300,000 distinct CDR3 sequences are present, 20% to 25% being singletons, with the ten largest covering over 20%. Broader study findings: Clones contracting day 15 to 85 were balanced CD4/CD8; later expanders leaned CD4+. CD4+ contracting clones lay mainly in CM and EM, CD8+ ones in EMRA.

This clonotype was sampled from a man between 18 and 35 years old who had mild COVID-19 (a few samples of this study predate the infection). Cell type and time point are not known. The chain couples TRBV5-5 to TRBJ2-1, with 9 bases identical to TRBD1. Sequenced sample: PBMCs or a T cell subset sorted from them (not recorded which). The CDR3 reads CASSFGTGFYNEQFF. CDR3 nucleotide sequence: TGTGCCAGCAGCTTTGGGACAGGGTTTTACAATGAGCAGTTCTTC.